This entry features one T cell receptor beta chain sequence. Its antigen is unknown. This specimen belongs to a study of glioma-infiltrating T cells after dendritic cell vaccination. Overall study context: Dendritic cell vaccine was injected intradermally three times, biweekly.

Study results and limitations: Patients with more pretreatment TILs had longer time to progression and survival.

Indicated time point: after dendritic cell vaccination, including at tumor progression/relapse. None of the glioblastoma patients had an isocitrate dehydrogenase mutation. Per germline, CDR1 SGHNT and CDR2 YYREEE (reference sequence). The CDR3 covers 15 residues. Trimming at V came to 3 bases and at J to 0 bases, leaving 3 bases not matched to a gene. Method: immunoSEQ multiplex PCR; TCRdb's copy keeps in-frame clones and lacks some. The sample has tens of thousands of clones; roughly 84% are singletons. The TCR originated in a human donor with glioblastoma. The sequencing here drew on blood, taken after dendritic cell vaccination. V gene TRBV5-4 combines with J gene TRBJ2-1; 7 bases line up with TRBD1. In DNA, the CDR3 is TGTGCCAGCAGCTCACAGGGGAGCTCCTACAATGAGCAGTTCTTC. Amino acids: CASSSQGSSYNEQFF.